The 12 T cell receptor beta chains below were found in one sample sequenced in a study of blood T cell repertoires in COVID-19. Method: immunoSEQ multiplex PCR; TCRdb's copy keeps in-frame clones and lacks some. The data hold about 140,000 clones, with just under 90% observed a single time. The sequencing sample was made of peripheral blood. The receptors stem from a woman in her forties or fifties with active or convalescent COVID-19.

The rearrangement uses TRBV19 and TRBJ2-5, with TRBD2 matching 8 bases. The CDR3 covers 15 residues. CDR1 and CDR2 (germline): LNHDA, SQIVND (reference sequence). Trimming took 3 bases from V and 5 from J; bases not matched to a gene: 8. CDR3 sequence (DNA): TGTGCCAGTAGTATCCCGGCGGGGGGAGGCGAGACCCAGTACTTC. Protein product: CASSIPAGGGETQYF.

The rearrangement uses TRBV14 and TRBJ2-2; 7 bases line up with TRBD1. Trimming took 0 bases from V and 7 from J; bases not matched to a gene: 8. From germline, CDR1 is SGHDN and CDR2 FVKESK. This CDR3 region has 16 residues. In nucleotides, the CDR3 is TGTGCCAGCAGCCAAGAAACCGGGACAGTATACGGGGAGCTGTTTTTT. Its translation is CASSQETGTVYGELFF.

CDR3 DNA sequence: TGTGCCAGCAGCTTATGGGACACCAACTATGGCTACACCTTC. It yields the protein CASSLWDTNYGYTF. The chain has TRBV7-2 and TRBJ1-2, with D possibly matching TRBD1 (6 bases). This CDR3 comprises 14 residues. Germline V lookup: CDR1 SGHTA, CDR2 FQGNSA. V lost 2 bases to trimming and J lost 2 bases, with 9 bases between them.

This clone was seen only once. The chain couples TRBV6-5 to TRBJ2-3; the match to TRBD1 covers 8 bases. The CDR3 is 14 amino acids. Germline V gene lookup returns CDR1 MNHEY and CDR2 SVGAGI. The junction had 9 bases not matched to a gene; V was cut back by 6 bases and J by 7 bases. The CDR3 spells CASSPDRGYYTQYF. The CDR3, as DNA: TGTGCCAGCAGCCCCGACAGGGGATACTATACGCAGTATTTT.

This rearrangement joins TRBV2 to TRBJ1-5; D may be TRBD1 (6 bases). There are 13 residues in the CDR3. Deletions cut 6 bases from V and 2 bases from J, with 8 bases between. CDR1 SNHLY and CDR2 FYNNEI come from the germline V gene. This CDR3 is CASRNRGNQPQHF. Here the CDR3 DNA reads TGTGCCAGCAGGAACAGGGGCAATCAGCCCCAGCATTTT. The full variable domain, with the rest looked up from reference TRBV2 and TRBJ1-5, is EPEVTQTPSHQVTQMGQEVILRCVPISNHLYFYWYRQILGQKVEFLVSFYNNEISEKSEIFDDQFSVERPDGSNFTLKIRSTKLEDSAMYFCASRNRGNQPQHFGDGTRLSIL.

The CDR3 DNA sequence: TGTGCCAGCAAATTGGACAGGGGCGGGAATACGCAGTATTTT. Its protein is CASKLDRGGNTQYF. The chain is built from TRBV6-5 and TRBJ2-3; 9 positions agree with TRBD1. The CDR3 totals 14 residues. CDR1 and CDR2 from the germline V gene are MNHEY and SVGAGI. J gave up 7 bases and V 7 bases, and 9 bases lay outside the gene matches.

V and J are TRBV10-3 and TRBJ1-6, with D tentatively TRBD1 (6 bases). The length of the CDR3 is 17 residues. Germline V CDR1 and CDR2: ENHRY, SYGVKD. The V and J ends lost 0 bases and 10 bases respectively, with 19 bases between them. The CDR3 region has the DNA TGTGCCATCAGTGAGTCGACAGGAGGGGGGGTTGGATCACCCCTCCACTTT. Translated: CAISESTGGGVGSPLHF.

The chain employs TRBV2 and TRBJ2-7; TRBD1 aligns across 9 bases. The CDR3 runs to 16 residues. Germline assignment: CDR1 SNHLY and CDR2 FYNNEI. The ends lost 3 bases at V and 2 bases at J; junction bases unmatched: 8. The CDR3 is CASSDQGQGRTYEQYF. The DNA of the CDR3 is TGTGCCAGCAGTGATCAAGGACAGGGGAGGACCTACGAGCAGTACTTC.

V is TRBV6-2 or TRBV6-3 and J is TRBJ2-1; D is perhaps TRBD1 (5 bases). Germline-derived CDR1 and CDR2 are MNHEY and SVGEGT. V was cut by 4 bases and J by 3 bases, with 10 bases left in between. CDR3 size: 14 residues. CDR3 DNA sequence: TGTGCCAGCAGTTTCAGGGCAATCTACAATGAGCAGTTCTTC. Translated, it gives CASSFRAIYNEQFF.

The genes are TRBV13 and TRBJ2-5, with 8 bases matching TRBD1. The V gene end was trimmed by 3 bases and the J gene end by 3 bases; junction bases not matched to a gene: 6. The CDR3 is 15 amino acids. The V gene's germline CDR1 is PRHDT and CDR2 FYEKMQ (reference sequence). CDR3 bases: TGTGCCAGCAGCTTCAGGGGGCTTGGCAAAGAGACCCAGTACTTC. Translating gives CASSFRGLGKETQYF. Drawing the rest from reference TRBV13 and TRBJ2-5, the complete variable domain is AAGVIQSPRHLIKEKRETATLKCYPIPRHDTVYWYQQGPGQDPQFLISFYEKMQSDKGSIPDRFSAQQFSDYHSELNMSSLELGDSALYFCASSFRGLGKETQYFGPGTRLLVL.

The gene calls are TRBV5-1 and TRBJ1-2; D is unclear. The V end lost 4 bases, the J end lost 4 bases, and 11 bases lay between the germline ends. The CDR3 is made up of 13 amino acids. The germline gives CDR1 SGHRS, CDR2 YFSETQ. CDR3 amino acids: CASSSKSGYGYTF. For the CDR3, the DNA is TGCGCCAGCAGCAGTAAATCGGGCTATGGCTACACCTTC.

The chain employs TRBV2 and TRBJ2-1; TRBD2 matches 10 bases. The ends lost 2 bases at V and 9 bases at J; junction bases unmatched: 7. The CDR3 covers 15 residues. Germline assignment: CDR1 SNHLY and CDR2 FYNNEI. CDR3 region: CASSENGGLASEQFF. CDR3 nucleotide sequence: TGTGCCAGCAGTGAAAACGGGGGACTAGCGAGTGAGCAGTTCTTC.